This record covers a single T cell receptor (beta chain). Profiled with immunoSEQ multiplex PCR; TCRdb holds only in-frame clones, not every one. The table lists 15,000 to 20,000 clones, 70% to 90% of them singletons. This entry belongs to a study of OX40 agonist ivuxolimab in advanced cancers. The CDR3 has 15 residues. Germline loops: CDR1 SGHTA, CDR2 FQGNSA. V lost 5 bases, J lost 1 base, and 14 bases lay in between. The sequencing used CD4+ or CD8+ T cells sorted from blood, collected in a trial of the OX40 agonist ivuxolimab. This chain links TRBV7-2 with TRBJ1-1, with a tentative D call TRBD1 (5 bases). The origin of this receptor is an adult with an advanced solid tumor such as melanoma, head and neck, liver or kidney cancer. The CDR3 reads CASSLRQPRNTEAFF. CDR3 in DNA: TGTGCCAGCAGCCTGCGACAGCCGCGGAACACTGAAGCTTTCTTT.